Listed below are T cell receptor beta chains from one sample, sequenced in a study of cytomegalovirus exposure and HLA in healthy donors. Produced via immunoSEQ multiplex PCR; TCRdb's table is partial and in-frame only. The sample yields about 140,000 clones, around 86% seen once. Sequencing used PBMCs. All receptors derive from a female donor in good health and CMV-seronegative. Both conserved end residues are part of each CDR3.

j_call | cdr3_length | v_call | cdr3_aa
TRBJ1-5 | 15 | TRBV10-3 | CAISPRGPGDQPQHF
TRBJ1-2 | 16 | TRBV18 | CASSRTGDIPNYGYTF
TRBJ1-4 | 16 | TRBV5-6 | CASSYGTTVKNEKLFF
TRBJ2-1 | 15 | TRBV6-1 | CASSESSGSYSEQFF
TRBJ2-2 | 16 | TRBV25-1 | CASSLSGTGNTGELFF
TRBJ2-7 | 15 | TRBV10-3 | CAISESTDGSYEQYF
TRBJ2-7 | 15 | TRBV5-1 | CASSLGLAGPYEQYF
TRBJ1-3 | 14 | TRBV30 | CACFFTSSGNTIYF
TRBJ2-6 | 16 | TRBV6-5 | CASSYPVSSGANVLTF
TRBJ2-1 | 12 | TRBV7-9 | CSSSFEGARQFF
TRBJ1-3 | 16 | TRBV28 | CASSSTGDSSGNTIYF
TRBJ2-1 | 18 | TRBV2 | CASRTGLAGGRTYNEQFF
TRBJ2-7 | 13 | TRBV5-6 | CASSLGDNYEQYF
TRBJ1-2 | 16 | TRBV27 | CASSPWRDRVRYGYTF
TRBJ2-3 | 13 | TRBV28 | CASSLRDPDTQYF
TRBJ1-1 | 14 | TRBV10-2 | CASRKTGYYTEAFF
TRBJ2-7 | 15 | TRBV25-1 | CASSGGTVSSYEQYF
TRBJ2-3 | 13 | TRBV6-6 | CASRLAGTDTQYF
TRBJ1-1 | 14 | TRBV6-5 | CASRDFAMNTEAFF
TRBJ2-2 | 16 | TRBV6-5 | CASSYRTGTYTGELFF
TRBJ1-5 | 13 | TRBV19 | CASRDRTSGPQHF
TRBJ1-1 | 12 | TRBV18 | CASSPWRGRAFF
TRBJ2-7 | 21 | TRBV13 | CASSSERSGLAGSTPLYEQYF
TRBJ2-5 | 13 | TRBV28 | CASSLTGMKTQYF
TRBJ2-3 | 15 | TRBV29-1 | CSVELAGGTPDTQYF
TRBJ1-4 | 16 | TRBV15 | CATSRDRTGGTEKLFF
TRBJ1-5 | 13 | TRBV19 | CASSMRWNQPQHF
TRBJ2-5 | 15 | TRBV5-6 | CASSLRLGGLETQYF
TRBJ2-7 | 17 | TRBV7-8 | CASSLGETGGIKGEQYF
TRBJ2-3 | 13 | TRBV29-1 | CSVDSGKIDTQYF
TRBJ1-5 | 17 | TRBV7-9 | CASSLGLDRGGNQPQHF
TRBJ2-5 | 12 | TRBV19 | CASSREGRTQYF
TRBJ1-1 | 14 | TRBV29-1 | CSVLIQGKVAEAFF